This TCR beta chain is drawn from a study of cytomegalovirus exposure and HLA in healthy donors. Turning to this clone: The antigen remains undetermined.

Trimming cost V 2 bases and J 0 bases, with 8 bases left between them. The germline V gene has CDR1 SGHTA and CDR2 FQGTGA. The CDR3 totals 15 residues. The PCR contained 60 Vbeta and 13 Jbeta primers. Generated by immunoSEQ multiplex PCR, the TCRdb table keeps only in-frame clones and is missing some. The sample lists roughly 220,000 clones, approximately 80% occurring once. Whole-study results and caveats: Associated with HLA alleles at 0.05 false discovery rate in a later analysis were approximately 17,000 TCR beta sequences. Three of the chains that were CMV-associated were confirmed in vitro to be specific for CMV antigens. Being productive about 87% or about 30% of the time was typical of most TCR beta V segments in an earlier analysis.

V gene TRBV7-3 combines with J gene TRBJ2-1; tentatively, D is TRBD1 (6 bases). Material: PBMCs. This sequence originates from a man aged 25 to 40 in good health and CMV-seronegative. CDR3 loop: CASSLGQNSYNEQFF. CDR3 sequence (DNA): TGTGCCAGCAGCTTAGGACAGAACTCCTACAATGAGCAGTTCTTC.